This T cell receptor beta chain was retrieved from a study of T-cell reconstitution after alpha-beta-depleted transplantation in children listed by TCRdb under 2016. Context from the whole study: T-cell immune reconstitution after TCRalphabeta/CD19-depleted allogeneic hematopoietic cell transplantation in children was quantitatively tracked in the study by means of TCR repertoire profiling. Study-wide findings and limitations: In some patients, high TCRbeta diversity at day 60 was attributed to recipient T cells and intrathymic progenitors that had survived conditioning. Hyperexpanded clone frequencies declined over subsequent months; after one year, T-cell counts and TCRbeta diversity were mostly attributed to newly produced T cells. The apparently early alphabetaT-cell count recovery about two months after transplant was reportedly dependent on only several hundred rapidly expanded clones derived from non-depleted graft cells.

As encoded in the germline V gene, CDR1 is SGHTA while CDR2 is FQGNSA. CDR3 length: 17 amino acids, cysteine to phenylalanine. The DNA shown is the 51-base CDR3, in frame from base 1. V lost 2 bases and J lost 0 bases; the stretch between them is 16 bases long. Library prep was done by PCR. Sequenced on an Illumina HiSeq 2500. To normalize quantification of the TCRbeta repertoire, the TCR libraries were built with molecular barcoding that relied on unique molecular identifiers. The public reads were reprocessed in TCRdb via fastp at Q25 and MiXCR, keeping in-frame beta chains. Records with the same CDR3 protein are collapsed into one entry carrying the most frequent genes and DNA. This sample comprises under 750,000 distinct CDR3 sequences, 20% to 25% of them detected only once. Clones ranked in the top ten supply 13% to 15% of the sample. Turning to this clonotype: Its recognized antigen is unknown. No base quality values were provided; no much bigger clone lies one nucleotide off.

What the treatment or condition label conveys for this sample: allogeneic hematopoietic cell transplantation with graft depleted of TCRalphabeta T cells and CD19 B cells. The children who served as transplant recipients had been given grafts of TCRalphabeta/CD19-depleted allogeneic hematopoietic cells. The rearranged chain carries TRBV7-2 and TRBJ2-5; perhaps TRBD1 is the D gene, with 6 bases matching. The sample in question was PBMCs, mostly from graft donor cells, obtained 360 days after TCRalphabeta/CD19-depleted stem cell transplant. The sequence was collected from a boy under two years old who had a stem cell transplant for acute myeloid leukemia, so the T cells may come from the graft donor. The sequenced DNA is TGTGCCAGCAGCTTAACCCTACAGGGTCTGTACCAAGAGACCCAGTACTTC. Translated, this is CASSLTLQGLYQETQYF.